This T cell receptor (beta chain) was sequenced for a study of a mutant IDH1 vaccine in newly diagnosed glioma. The wider study: Vaccinations were initiated 4-6 weeks following radiotherapy alone, or were given together with temozolomide cycles. Study outcomes and limitations: Evidence of vaccine-induced immune responses was documented in approximately 93% of patients.

TCRdb keeps only in-frame clones here, not all; method: immunoSEQ multiplex PCR. The profile shows 60,000 or so clones, around 80% of them singletons. Time point denoted: week 35, safety follow-up. A single vaccine dose contained 300 ug of mutant IDH1 20-mer peptide, and topical imiquimod was used with it. Patients in the study were vaccinated eight times, receiving shots in weeks 1, 3, 5, 7, 11, 15, 19 and 23. Donors had new IDH1-mutant astrocytomas of WHO grade 3 or 4 (ATRX-lost). About this clone: The antigen remains undetermined.

The sequenced sample was PBMCs, obtained from a glioma patient whose treatment included an IDH1 peptide vaccine. This clonotype originated in a man under 40 with glioma.

CDR3 residues: CASSKDGRGPGETQYF. DNA of the CDR3: TGTGCCAGTAGTAAGGACGGGCGGGGGCCCGGGGAGACCCAGTACTTC. The chain employs TRBV19 and TRBJ2-5, with D perhaps matching TRBD2 (7 bases). V was clipped by 4 bases and J by 5 bases, with 20 bases between them. Germline CDR1 is LNHDA and CDR2 is SQIVND (reference sequence). The CDR3 has 16 residues.